These 13 T cell receptor beta chains were all obtained from the same sample, sequenced in a study of blood T cell repertoires in COVID-19. The method was immunoSEQ multiplex PCR; TCRdb's version includes in-frame clones alone and lacks a portion of them. The sample lists tens of thousands of clones; around 83% were seen once. The sequenced sample consisted of peripheral blood. These TCRs come from a man between 45 and 60 years old with active COVID-19.

The count of this clone is one. The chain couples TRBV7-3 to TRBJ2-2, with D hard to call. The CDR3 totals 14 residues. Between the trimmed V and J ends, which lost 7 bases and 0 bases, there was a span of 9 bases. Germline V gene lookup returns CDR1 SGHTA and CDR2 FQGTGA. CDR3 loop: CASKSSANTGELFF. As DNA, the CDR3 is TGTGCCAGCAAGTCCAGCGCGAACACCGGGGAGCTGTTTTTT.

This clone appeared once. The rearrangement links TRBV4-1 to TRBJ1-1; 9 bases fit TRBD1. V shed 1 base and J 5 bases; nucleotides not matched to a gene: 8. The CDR3 extends over 16 amino acids. Germline CDR1 and CDR2: MGHRA and YSYEKL. The CDR3 nucleotides are TGCGCCAGCAGCCAAGCGGAAACAGGGGGCAGAACTGAAGCTTTCTTT. Amino acids: CASSQAETGGRTEAFF.

On this clone: This sample also contains other DNA sequences that code for the same CDR3. V and J are TRBV7-9 and TRBJ1-1; possible D gene TRBD1, 5 bases. Between the trimmed V and J ends, which lost 4 bases and 1 base, there was a span of 10 bases. The V gene's germline CDR1 is SEHNR and CDR2 FQNEAQ (reference sequence). The CDR3 loop spans 14 amino acids. In nucleotides, the CDR3 is TGTGCCAGCAGCTACTCAGGGTCGAACACTGAAGCTTTCTTT. Residues: CASSYSGSNTEAFF.

This clone turned up a few times. The J gene is TRBJ1-1, the V gene TRBV6-5; D is possibly TRBD1 (6 bases). Trimming removed 0 bases from V and 1 base from J, with 9 bases in between. The germline gives CDR1 MNHEY, CDR2 SVGAGI. This CDR3 is 15 amino acids long. The CDR3 here is CASSYSGRGNTEAFF. CDR3 DNA: TGTGCCAGCAGTTACTCGGGCAGGGGGAACACTGAAGCTTTCTTT.

DNA for the CDR3: TGCGCCAGCAGTGGGGAGCCCAATCAGCCCCAGCATTTT. This encodes CASSGEPNQPQHF. The chain recombines TRBV10-2 with TRBJ1-5; no reliable D call. Trimming left V 4 bases short and J 3 bases short, with 7 bases between. Germline V gene sequence: CDR1 WSHSY, CDR2 SAAADI. The CDR3 covers 13 residues.

V and J are TRBV14 and TRBJ2-7; no clear D gene. Between the trimmed V and J ends, which lost 0 bases and 5 bases, there was a span of 11 bases. Germline V CDR1 and CDR2: SGHDN, FVKESK. The CDR3 extends over 14 amino acids. CDR3 loop: CASSQEKGVNEQYF. The DNA of the CDR3 is TGTGCCAGCAGCCAAGAAAAAGGAGTAAACGAGCAGTACTTC.

The chain combines TRBV27 with TRBJ2-1; perhaps TRBD2 as D (6 bases). Trimming stripped 3 bases from V and 6 bases from J, with 15 bases between. This CDR3 spans 15 amino acids. Germline V gene data show CDR1 as MNHEY and CDR2 as SMNVEV (reference sequence). CDR3 loop: CASSFWLSGANEQFF. For the CDR3, the DNA is TGTGCCAGCAGTTTCTGGTTGTCGGGAGCCAATGAGCAGTTCTTC.

The genes are TRBV6-4 and TRBJ2-1; 9 bases fit TRBD2. The trim removed 6 bases at V and 8 bases at J, leaving 11 bases unmatched. The V gene's germline CDR1 is MRHNA and CDR2 SNTAGT. The CDR3 length is 15 residues. For the CDR3, the DNA is TGTGCCAGCAGCCTTAGCGGGAGCTCCAACGATGAGCAGTTCTTC. It yields the protein CASSLSGSSNDEQFF.

V and J are TRBV7-9 and TRBJ2-1; D is uncertain. The V end was cut by 7 bases, the J end by 4 bases, with 5 bases between. The CDR3 consists of 11 residues. Germline-derived CDR1 and CDR2 are SEHNR and FQNEAQ (reference sequence). CDR3 sequence: CASNYYNEQFF. CDR3 DNA: TGTGCCAGCAACTATTACAATGAGCAGTTCTTC.

The chain has TRBV3-1 (or the pseudogene TRBV3-2) and TRBJ2-3, with 10 nucleotides matching TRBD2. Trimming at V came to 4 bases and at J to 4 bases, leaving 2 bases not matched to a gene. Germline V lookup: CDR1 LGHDT, CDR2 YNNKEL (reference sequence). CDR3 length: 14 amino acids. The DNA of the CDR3 is TGTGCCAGCAGCCGAACTAGCGGGGCAGATACGCAGTATTTT. As protein: CASSRTSGADTQYF.

The chain recombines TRBV5-1 with TRBJ2-1, with 11 bases lining up with TRBD2. This CDR3 is built from 14 residues. Germline trimming cut 4 bases from V and 11 bases from J; bases unmatched to any gene: 8. CDR1 is SGHRS and CDR2 is YFSETQ in the germline V gene. The CDR3 coding sequence is TGCGCCAGCAGCCTCGGGACTAGCGGTGGGAAGCAGTTCTTC. It codes for CASSLGTSGGKQFF.

The gene calls are TRBV28 and TRBJ2-5; 7 positions agree with TRBD1. This CDR3 is built from 13 residues. CDR1 is MDHEN and CDR2 is SYDVKM in the germline V gene. Trimming cost V 6 bases and J 1 base; bases outside gene matches: 2. For the CDR3, the DNA is TGTGCCAGCAGAGGGACAGCCCAAGAGACCCAGTACTTC. This codes for CASRGTAQETQYF. Together with reference TRBV28 and TRBJ2-5, the CDR3 gives the full variable domain: DVKVTQSSRYLVKRTGEKVFLECVQDMDHENMFWYRQDPGLGLRLIYFSYDVKMKEKGDIPEGYSVSREKKERFSLILESASTNQTSMYLCASRGTAQETQYFGPGTRLLVL.

The chain couples TRBV30 to TRBJ1-4, with TRBD1 identical over 7 bases. This CDR3 has 15 amino acids. Trimming cost V 2 bases and J 6 bases; bases outside gene matches: 9. CDR1 is GTSNPN, CDR2 SVGIG, per germline (reference sequence). CDR3 in amino acids: CAWSPMTGFDEKLFF. The DNA of the CDR3 is TGTGCCTGGAGTCCGATGACAGGGTTTGATGAAAAACTGTTTTTT.